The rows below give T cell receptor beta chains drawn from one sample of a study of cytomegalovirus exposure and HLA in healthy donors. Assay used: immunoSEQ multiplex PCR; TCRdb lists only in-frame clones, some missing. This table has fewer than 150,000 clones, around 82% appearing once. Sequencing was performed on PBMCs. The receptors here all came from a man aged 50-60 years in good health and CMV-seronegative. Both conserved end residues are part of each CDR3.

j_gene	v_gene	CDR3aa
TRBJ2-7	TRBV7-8	CASSLGQGGPYEQYF
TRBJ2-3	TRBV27	CASTKWDRGNGGTQYF
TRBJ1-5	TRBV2	CASSEFRQGAQHF
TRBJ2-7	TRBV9	CASSAQPGQTTYEQYF
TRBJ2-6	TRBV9	CASSGPGQGYSGANVLTF
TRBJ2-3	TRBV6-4	CASSPSGSRADTQYF
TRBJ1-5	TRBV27	CASSLVQGAGQPQHF
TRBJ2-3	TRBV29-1	CSVVTLAGDTQYF
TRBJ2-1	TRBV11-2	CASSLKSLSGRTYNEQFF
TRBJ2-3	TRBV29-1	CSFLQVAGVGNTQYF